Listed here is a single T cell receptor beta chain. The sample is drawn from a study of blood T cell repertoires in COVID-19. Two negative PCRs, clearance, or symptom resolution characterized the recovered Cohort 3 donors. After removal of 2 bases from V and 2 bases from J, the junction contained 3 bases not matched to a gene. The germline gives CDR1 SGHDT, CDR2 YYEEEE. The CDR3 is made up of 15 amino acids. In the original analysis: Estimates of nucleated cell counts were drawn from the amplification of reference gene primers. The protocol was immunoSEQ multiplex PCR, while the TCRdb copy is restricted to in-frame clones and leaves out a portion. V, J and clone size are taken as reported in that table, and D and trimming were inferred from the DNA itself. Among 150,000 to 200,000 clones, about 84% were seen once, and the ten largest hold 4.5% to 7.5%.

This chain joins TRBV5-6 and TRBJ2-2; TRBD2 matches 7 bases. The specimen was PBMCs or T cells enriched from blood (not recorded which). This TCR derives from a man aged 35-49 years who had recovered from COVID-19. In DNA, the CDR3 is TGTGCCAGCAGCTTCGGGGGGTACAACACCGGGGAGCTGTTTTTT. Translated: CASSFGGYNTGELFF.